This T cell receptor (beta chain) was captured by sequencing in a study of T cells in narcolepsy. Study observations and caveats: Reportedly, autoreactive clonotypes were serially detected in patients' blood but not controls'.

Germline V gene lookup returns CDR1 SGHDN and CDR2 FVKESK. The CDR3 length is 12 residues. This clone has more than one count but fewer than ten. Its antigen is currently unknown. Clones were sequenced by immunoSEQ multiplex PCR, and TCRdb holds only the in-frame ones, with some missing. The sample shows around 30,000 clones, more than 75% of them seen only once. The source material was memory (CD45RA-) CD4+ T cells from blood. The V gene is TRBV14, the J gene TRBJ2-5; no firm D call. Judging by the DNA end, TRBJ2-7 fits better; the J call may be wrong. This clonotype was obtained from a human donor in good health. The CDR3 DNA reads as TGTGCCAGCAGCCCCTCTCGGCACGAGCAGTACTTC. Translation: CASSPSRHEQYF.